This TCR beta chain is from a study of blood T cell repertoires in COVID-19. On the study more broadly: Researchers got acute and convalescent COVID-19 samples from the United States, Italy and Spain. T cells, B-cell-depleted T cells, or PBMCs supplied cDNA or gDNA.

The table lists this clone with a few counts. The CDR3 has 13 residues. Germline lookup yields CDR1 LGHNT and CDR2 FRNRAP. Losses at the gene ends were 11 bases for V and 9 bases for J; bases not matched to a gene: 15. The data were produced by immunoSEQ multiplex PCR, yet TCRdb's version contains in-frame clones alone and is incomplete. This sample has 200,000 to 300,000 clones, with 86% found just once. The clonotype was recovered from a man older than 75 with acute or convalescent COVID-19. Sequenced sample: peripheral blood. This sequence joins TRBV12-5 and TRBJ2-7; 8 bases map to TRBD2. The CDR3 nucleotides are TGTGCTCGGGGGGGGAAGTCTACGAGATGGCAGTACTTC. Translating gives CARGGKSTRWQYF. The full variable domain, in which reference TRBV12-5 and TRBJ2-7 provide the parts outside the CDR3, is DARVTQTPRHKVTEMGQEVTMRCQPILGHNTVFWYRQTMMQGLELLAYFRNRAPLDDSGMPKDRFSAEMPDATLATLKIQPSEPRDSAVYFCARGGKSTRWQYFGPGTRLTVT.